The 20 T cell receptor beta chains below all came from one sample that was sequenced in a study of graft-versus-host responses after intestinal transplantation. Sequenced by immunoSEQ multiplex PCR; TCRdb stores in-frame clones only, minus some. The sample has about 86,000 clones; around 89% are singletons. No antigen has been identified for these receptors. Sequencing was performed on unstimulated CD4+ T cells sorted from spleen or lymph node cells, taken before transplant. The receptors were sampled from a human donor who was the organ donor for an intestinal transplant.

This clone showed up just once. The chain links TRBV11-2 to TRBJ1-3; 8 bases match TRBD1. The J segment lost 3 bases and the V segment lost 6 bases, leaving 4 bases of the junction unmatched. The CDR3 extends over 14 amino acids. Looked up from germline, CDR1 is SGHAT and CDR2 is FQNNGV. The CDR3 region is CASRSTGGGNTIYF. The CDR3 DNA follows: TGTGCCAGCAGATCTACAGGGGGTGGAAACACCATATATTTT.

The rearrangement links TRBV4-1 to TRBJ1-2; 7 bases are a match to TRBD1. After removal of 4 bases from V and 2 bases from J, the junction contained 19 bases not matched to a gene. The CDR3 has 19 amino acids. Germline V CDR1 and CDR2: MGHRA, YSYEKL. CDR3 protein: CASSLLTPGRGFTNYGYTF. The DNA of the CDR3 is TGCGCCAGCAGCCTACTCACCCCAGGCAGGGGGTTTACAAACTATGGCTACACCTTC.

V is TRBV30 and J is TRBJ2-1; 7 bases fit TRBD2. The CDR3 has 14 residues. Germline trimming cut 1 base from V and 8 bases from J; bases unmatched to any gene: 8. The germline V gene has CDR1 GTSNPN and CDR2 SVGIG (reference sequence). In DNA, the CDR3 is TGTGCCTGGAGTGGATGGACTAGGGGCGATGAGCAGTTCTTC. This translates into CAWSGWTRGDEQFF.

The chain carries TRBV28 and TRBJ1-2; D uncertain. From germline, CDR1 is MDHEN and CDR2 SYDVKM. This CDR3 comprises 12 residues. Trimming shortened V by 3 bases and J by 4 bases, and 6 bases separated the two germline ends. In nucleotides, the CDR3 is TGTGCCAGCAGTTTGGGAGTCTATGGCTACACCTTC. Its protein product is CASSLGVYGYTF.

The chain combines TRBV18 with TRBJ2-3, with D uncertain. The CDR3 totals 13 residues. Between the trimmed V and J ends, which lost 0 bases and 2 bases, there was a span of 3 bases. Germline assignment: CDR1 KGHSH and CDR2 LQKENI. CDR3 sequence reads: CASSPPITDTQYF. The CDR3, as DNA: TGTGCCAGCTCACCACCTATCACAGATACGCAGTATTTT.

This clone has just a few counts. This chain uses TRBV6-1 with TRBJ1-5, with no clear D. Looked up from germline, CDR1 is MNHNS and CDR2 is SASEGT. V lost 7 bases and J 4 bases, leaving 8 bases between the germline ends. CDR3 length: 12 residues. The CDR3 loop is CASTQSNQPQHF. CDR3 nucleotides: TGTGCCAGCACCCAGTCTAATCAGCCCCAGCATTTT.

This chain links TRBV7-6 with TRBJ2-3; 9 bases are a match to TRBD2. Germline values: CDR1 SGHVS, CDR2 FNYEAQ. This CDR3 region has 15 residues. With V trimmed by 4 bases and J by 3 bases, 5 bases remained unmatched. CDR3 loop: CASSSAGLATDTQYF. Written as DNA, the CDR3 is TGTGCCAGCAGCTCAGCGGGACTAGCAACAGATACGCAGTATTTT.

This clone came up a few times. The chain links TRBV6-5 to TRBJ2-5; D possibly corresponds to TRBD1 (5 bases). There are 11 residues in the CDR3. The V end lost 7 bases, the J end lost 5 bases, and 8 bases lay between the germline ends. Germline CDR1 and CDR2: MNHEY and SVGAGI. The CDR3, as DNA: TGTGCCAGCATGCAGGGTGAGACCCAGTACTTC. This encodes CASMQGETQYF.

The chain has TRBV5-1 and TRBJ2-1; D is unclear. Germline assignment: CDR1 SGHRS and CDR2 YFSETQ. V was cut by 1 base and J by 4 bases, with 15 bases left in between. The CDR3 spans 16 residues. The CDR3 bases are TGCGCCAGCAGCTTGCCCCCGGCGACTCATTACAATGAGCAGTTCTTC. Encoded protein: CASSLPPATHYNEQFF.

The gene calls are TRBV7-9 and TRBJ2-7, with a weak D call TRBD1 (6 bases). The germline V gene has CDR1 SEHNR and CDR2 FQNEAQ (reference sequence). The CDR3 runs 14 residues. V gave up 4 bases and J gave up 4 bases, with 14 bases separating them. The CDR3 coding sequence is TGTGCCAGCAGCTCACATGGGGGCGCGTACGAGCAGTACTTC. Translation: CASSSHGGAYEQYF.

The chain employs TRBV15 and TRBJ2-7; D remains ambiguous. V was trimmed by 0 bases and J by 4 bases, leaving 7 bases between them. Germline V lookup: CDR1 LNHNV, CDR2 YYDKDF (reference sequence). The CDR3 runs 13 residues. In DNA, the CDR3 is TGTGCCACCAGCAGAGATCCCGGTTACGAGCAGTACTTC. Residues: CATSRDPGYEQYF.

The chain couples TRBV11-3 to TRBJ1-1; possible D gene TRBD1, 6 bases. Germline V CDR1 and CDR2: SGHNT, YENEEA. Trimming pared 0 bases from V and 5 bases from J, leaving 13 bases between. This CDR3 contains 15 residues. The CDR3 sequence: CASSLEGRGSTEAFF. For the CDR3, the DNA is TGTGCCAGCAGCTTAGAAGGCAGGGGATCTACTGAAGCTTTCTTT.

The CDR3 here is CASSLRQGTSSYNEQFF. The CDR3 DNA sequence: TGTGCCAGCAGCTTGAGGCAGGGCACAAGCTCCTACAATGAGCAGTTCTTC. This rearrangement joins TRBV5-5 to TRBJ2-1; D perhaps matches TRBD1 (5 bases). Germline CDR1 and CDR2: SGHKS and YYEKEE (reference sequence). The CDR3 has 17 residues. V lost 1 base to trimming and J lost 0 bases, with 14 bases between them.

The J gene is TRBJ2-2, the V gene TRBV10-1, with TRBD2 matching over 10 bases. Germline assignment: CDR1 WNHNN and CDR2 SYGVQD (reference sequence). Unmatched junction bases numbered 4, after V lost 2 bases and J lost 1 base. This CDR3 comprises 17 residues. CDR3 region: CASSEISGGVNTGELFF. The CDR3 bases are TGCGCCAGCAGTGAGATCAGCGGGGGGGTGAACACCGGGGAGCTGTTTTTT.

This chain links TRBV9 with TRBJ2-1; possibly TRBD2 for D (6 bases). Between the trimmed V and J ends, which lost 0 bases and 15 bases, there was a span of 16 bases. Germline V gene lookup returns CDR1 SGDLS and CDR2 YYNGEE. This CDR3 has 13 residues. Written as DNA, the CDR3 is TGTGCCAGCAGCGTAGTTGGGGGAGGTGTGCCGTTCTTC. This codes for CASSVVGGGVPFF.

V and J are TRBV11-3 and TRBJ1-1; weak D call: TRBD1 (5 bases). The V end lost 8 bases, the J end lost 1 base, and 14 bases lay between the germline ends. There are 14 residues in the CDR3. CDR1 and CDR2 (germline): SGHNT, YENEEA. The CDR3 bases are TGTGCCAGCCGGGCAGGGTTGTCGAACACTGAAGCTTTCTTT. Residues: CASRAGLSNTEAFF.

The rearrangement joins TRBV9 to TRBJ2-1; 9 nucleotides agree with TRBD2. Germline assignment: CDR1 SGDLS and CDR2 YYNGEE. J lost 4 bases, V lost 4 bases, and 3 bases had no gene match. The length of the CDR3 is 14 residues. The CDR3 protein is CASSSAGGYNEQFF. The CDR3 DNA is TGTGCCAGCAGCTCCGCGGGGGGGTACAATGAGCAGTTCTTC.

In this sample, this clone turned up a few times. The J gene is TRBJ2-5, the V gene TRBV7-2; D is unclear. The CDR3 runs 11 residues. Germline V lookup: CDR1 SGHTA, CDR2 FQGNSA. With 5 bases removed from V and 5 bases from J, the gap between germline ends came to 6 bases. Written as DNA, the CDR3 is TGTGCCAGCAGCCTCTTGGAGACCCAGTACTTC. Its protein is CASSLLETQYF.

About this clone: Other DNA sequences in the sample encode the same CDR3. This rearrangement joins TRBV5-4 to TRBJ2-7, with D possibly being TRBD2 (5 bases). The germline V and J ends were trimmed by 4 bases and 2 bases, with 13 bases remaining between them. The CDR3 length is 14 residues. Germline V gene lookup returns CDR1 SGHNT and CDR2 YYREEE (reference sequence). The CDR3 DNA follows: TGTGCCAGCAGCCGAAGGCTAGCCCCCTACGAGCAGTACTTC. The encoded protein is CASSRRLAPYEQYF.

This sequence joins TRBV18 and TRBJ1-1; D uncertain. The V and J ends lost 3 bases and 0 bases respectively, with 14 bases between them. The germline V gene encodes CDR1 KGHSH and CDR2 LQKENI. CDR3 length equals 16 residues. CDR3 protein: CASSPRRGRMNTEAFF. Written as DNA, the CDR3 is TGTGCCAGCTCACCGAGGCGGGGTCGCATGAACACTGAAGCTTTCTTT.